This T cell receptor (beta chain) originates from a study of Ad26.COV2.S vaccination and SARS-CoV-2 variants (dated by TCRdb to 2020 to 2022). Study-wide context: Donors in the vaccine arm were drawn from COV1001, a phase I-IIa trial of Ad26.COV2.S in healthy adults that was multicentre, randomized, double-blind and placebo-controlled. Participants in the trial were split at random into five groups of five each, receiving low-dose or high-dose Ad26.COV2.S once or twice, or else placebo on both occasions. Dosing of Ad26.COV2.S was intramuscular, at either 5x10^10 or 1x10^11 viral particles, delivered as one shot or as two shots spaced 56 days apart. TCRbeta repertoire sequencing served as the tool for gauging how specific and how broad the SARS-CoV-2-reactive T cell receptors were following Ad26.COV2.S vaccination. A total of around 32 samples were included in the TCR-sequenced set, comprising about 20 Ad26.COV2.S vaccine recipients, 5 placebo recipients and 8 SARS-CoV-2 convalescent individuals. Blinding of investigators to trial group allocation was maintained during experiments and outcome assessment. Study-wide conclusions, independent of this receptor: The authors noted that total T cell responses may have been underestimated by the TCR breadth and depth analyses. Comparing responses between vaccine doses or regimens was not something the study was powered to do. Compared with placebo recipients, Ad26.COV2.S recipients showed higher spike-specific TCR breadth (P = 0.0014). Non-spike TCR breadth was comparable between vaccine and placebo recipients, consistent with the vaccine containing only spike. After vaccination, substantial breadth of spike-specific CD8+ and CD4+ T cell responses was reported.

The intended sense of this specimen's treatment or condition label: around 19 received Ad26.COV2.S at low or high dose, single or two shots; roughly five received placebo; per-sample allocation not given. Repertoires of vaccine and placebo recipients were sequenced from samples taken on day 63 after the first injection. Cohort 1b enrolled some 25 adults aged 18-55 years at a single site in Boston, USA, between 29 July and 7 August 2020. Ad26.COV2.S was a replication-incompetent adenovirus type 26 vector that expressed a prefusion-stabilized SARS-CoV-2 spike protein derived from the original Wuhan strain. The immunoSEQ Assay was the method used to sequence TCRbeta CDR3 regions. After extraction, genomic DNA underwent amplification by bias-controlled multiplex PCR, followed by high-throughput sequencing. In the source study's methods: Collapsing and filtering of sequences were performed to quantify the absolute abundance of each unique TCRbeta CDR3 region. T cell fraction was estimated by normalizing TCRbeta template counts to usable DNA, with usable DNA measured through amplification of reference genes found in all nucleated cells. Repertoire TCRs were annotated as SARS-CoV-2-specific when V gene, CDR3 amino acid sequence and J gene were exactly matched to a known reactive TCR set. The reference SARS-CoV-2 TCR set was obtained from MIRA and was filtered for enrichment in COVID-19-positive ImmuneCODE repertoires, whereby public or cross-reactive TCRs were removed. Using the MIRA antigens, annotated TCRs were further analysed by specific ORF or by position within an ORF. Depth was the summed frequency of annotated unique rearrangements, while breadth was defined as annotated unique rearrangements over total unique productive rearrangements. Group comparisons of TCR breadth used two-sided Wilcoxon rank-sum tests. This is the immuneACCESS table as TCRdb keeps it, with only in-frame sequences that have V and J called. A part of the clones is gone; compared with another copy, unresolved V genes explain less than half, and the rest is unexplained. The V and J calls and clone size are taken from that table; D and trimming were inferred from the DNA. A total of hundreds of thousands of clones appear in this sample, 89% of them only once. The ten largest clones add up to approximately 2.5% of the sample.

Notes on this clone: No antigen is known for it. The sample holds no much larger clone one base away, and base qualities are not on file.

The germline V gene (reference sequence) yields SGHKS for CDR1 and YYEKEE for CDR2. Trimming takes 5 bases off V and 2 bases off J; junction bases not matched to a gene: 7. Including cysteine and phenylalanine, the CDR3 has 15 amino acids. Only the CDR3 DNA stays, 45 bases, in frame from base 1. The V and J segments used are TRBV5-5 and TRBJ1-3; TRBD1 matches 7 bases in the middle. This receptor was obtained from a person aged 18-60 years who received the Ad26.COV2.S COVID-19 vaccine or a placebo. The input for sequencing was peripheral blood, taken in a trial of Ad26.COV2.S vaccine versus placebo. CDR3 protein: CASRELGGTGNTIYF. The nucleotide sequence reads TGTGCCAGCAGGGAGCTAGGGGGCACTGGAAACACCATATATTTT.